One sample yielded the 20 T cell receptor beta chains listed below, sequenced in a study of CD8 T cells in Susac syndrome. After extraction with the RNeasy kit, 0.5 to 1 ug of the RNA was reverse transcribed using random hexamers. TCRdb analysed the immunoSEQ multiplex PCR reads with MiXCR anew, one entry per CDR3 protein. The table has around 190,000 distinct CDR3 sequences, roughly 95% seen once. Sequencing was carried out using CD4+ T cells from PBMCs. The source is a human donor in good health.

The chain's CDR3 is CASSPPDSTRYGYTF. The CDR3 nucleotides are TGTGCCAGTAGCCCTCCCGACAGTACTCGCTATGGCTACACCTTC. The chain links TRBV19 to TRBJ1-2; TRBD1 is a possible D gene (5 bases). CDR3 size: 15 residues. Trimming removed 6 bases at V and 4 bases at J, with 18 bases between. The V gene's germline CDR1 is LNHDA and CDR2 SQIVND (reference sequence).

This rearrangement joins TRBV15 to TRBJ2-1; 10 positions match TRBD2. This CDR3 is 15 amino acids long. V lost 5 bases, J lost 8 bases, and 9 bases stayed unmatched. The germline V gene has CDR1 LNHNV and CDR2 YYDKDF (reference sequence). CDR3 DNA: TGTGCCACCAGCCCTACAGCGGGAGGGCCCTATGAGCAGTTCTTC. This codes for CATSPTAGGPYEQFF. Looking up the rest from reference TRBV15 and TRBJ2-1 gives the full variable domain: DAMVIQNPRYQVTQFGKPVTLSCSQTLNHNVMYWYQQKSSQAPKLLFHYYDKDFNNEADTPDNFQSRRPNTSFCFLDIRSPGLGDTAMYLCATSPTAGGPYEQFFGPGTRLTVL.

V and J are TRBV6-6 and TRBJ2-1, with TRBD2 as a possible D gene (6 bases). This CDR3 is built from 16 residues. Trimming took off 2 bases at V and 0 bases at J, with 11 bases between the two ends. CDR1 and CDR2 (germline): MNHNY, SVGAGI (reference sequence). CDR3 region: CASSYKRADSYNEQFF. DNA of the CDR3: TGTGCCAGCAGTTACAAGCGGGCCGACTCCTACAATGAGCAGTTCTTC.

The V gene is TRBV15, the J gene TRBJ2-7; D remains unclear. The V gene's germline CDR1 is LNHNV and CDR2 YYDKDF (reference sequence). V was pared by 3 bases and J by 1 base, with 4 bases between. CDR3 length: 12 residues. In nucleotides, the CDR3 is TGTGCCACCAGCAGTGGGTCCTACGAGCAGTACTTC. It is translated as CATSSGSYEQYF.

This sequence joins TRBV30 and TRBJ1-5; D is perhaps TRBD1 (5 bases). V dropped 4 bases and J dropped 2 bases, with 15 bases sitting between them. The CDR3 is made up of 15 amino acids. The germline V gene has CDR1 GTSNPN and CDR2 SVGIG (reference sequence). CDR3 sequence: CAWTRDSRGNQPQHF. CDR3 nucleotide sequence: TGTGCCTGGACCCGGGACTCTCGGGGCAATCAGCCCCAGCATTTT.

The chain employs TRBV9 and TRBJ2-7; TRBD2 matches 10 bases. Trimming at V came to 3 bases and at J to 3 bases, leaving 9 bases not matched to a gene. CDR1 and CDR2 (germline): SGDLS, YYNGEE. The CDR3 is 16 residues long. The CDR3 region has the DNA TGTGCCAGCAGCGCAGCCCCCCTAGCGGGAGTCTACGAGCAGTACTTC. Translated, it gives CASSAAPLAGVYEQYF.

This sequence joins TRBV20-1 and TRBJ2-3, with 11 bases matching TRBD2. The V segment lost 5 bases and the J segment 0 bases; nucleotides outside the gene matches: 10. Germline CDR1 reads DFQATT; CDR2 reads SNEGSKA (reference sequence). The CDR3 has 17 amino acids. The DNA of the CDR3 is TGCAGTGCTGTGACTAGCGGGATTAAGACGAGCACAGATACGCAGTATTTT. Translating it yields CSAVTSGIKTSTDTQYF.

This clonotype came up once. The chain links TRBV29-1 to TRBJ1-5; D remains unclear. V was pared by 5 bases and J by 4 bases, with 12 bases between. The germline CDR1 and CDR2 sequences are SQVTM and ANQGSEA. CDR3 length equals 13 residues. The CDR3 loop is CSVSSEANQPQHF. The CDR3 coding sequence is TGCAGCGTTTCCTCCGAGGCAAATCAGCCCCAGCATTTT.

V is TRBV29-1 and J is TRBJ2-3; maybe TRBD1 (6 bases). Germline V lookup: CDR1 SQVTM, CDR2 ANQGSEA. CDR3 length: 14 amino acids. The V gene lost 6 bases and the J gene lost 0 bases, with 13 bases spanning the gap. CDR3 in DNA: TGCAGCGTCTCGCCCAGGGGTAGCACAGATACGCAGTATTTT. It is translated as CSVSPRGSTDTQYF.

The chain couples TRBV29-1 to TRBJ1-1, with a weak D call TRBD1 (5 bases). Per germline, CDR1 SQVTM and CDR2 ANQGSEA. V lost 3 bases and J 0 bases, leaving 11 bases between the germline ends. The CDR3 sequence is 14 residues long. The CDR3: CSVESRGMNTEAFF. The CDR3 DNA is TGCAGCGTTGAGTCCCGGGGCATGAACACTGAAGCTTTCTTT.

This rearrangement joins TRBV5-1 to TRBJ1-5; D might be TRBD1 (6 bases). The CDR3 contains 15 residues. In germline, CDR1 is SGHRS, CDR2 YFSETQ. V gave up 4 bases and J gave up 0 bases, with 11 bases separating them. CDR3 nucleotide sequence: TGCGCCAGCAGCCCTACAGGGAGTAGCAATCAGCCCCAGCATTTT. The encoded protein is CASSPTGSSNQPQHF.

V gene TRBV27 combines with J gene TRBJ1-1; TRBD1 agrees at 11 bases. Trimming at V came to 3 bases and at J to 7 bases, leaving 7 bases not matched to a gene. From germline, CDR1 is MNHEY and CDR2 SMNVEV (reference sequence). This CDR3 is built from 15 residues. For the CDR3, the DNA is TGTGCCAGCAGTTTCCTGAGGACAGGGGGCATTGAAGCTTTCTTT. This sequence encodes CASSFLRTGGIEAFF.

This chain links TRBV7-2 with TRBJ1-5; TRBD1 might be the D (6 bases). The CDR3 sequence is 16 residues long. Germline-derived CDR1 and CDR2 are SGHTA and FQGNSA. The V end was cut by 4 bases, the J end by 1 base, with 14 bases between. This chain's CDR3 is CASSSEGGSSNQPQHF. In DNA form, the CDR3 reads TGTGCCAGCAGCTCGGAAGGGGGGTCCAGCAATCAGCCCCAGCATTTT.

The chain carries TRBV29-1 and TRBJ1-1, with 8 bases that match TRBD1. CDR1 is SQVTM, CDR2 ANQGSEA, per germline. CDR3 size: 12 residues. V lost 7 bases, J lost 7 bases, and 8 bases stayed unmatched. The CDR3 nucleotides are TGCAGCGCCCTAGAACAGGGGGTTGAAGCTTTCTTT. Protein: CSALEQGVEAFF.

CDR3 amino acids: CASSKTENTEAFF. The CDR3 nucleotides are TGTGCCAGCAGTAAGACGGAGAACACTGAAGCTTTCTTT. This chain uses TRBV2 with TRBJ1-1; D gene unclear. Germline V gene lookup returns CDR1 SNHLY and CDR2 FYNNEI. The V and J ends lost 5 bases and 1 base respectively, with 8 bases between them. The CDR3 spans 13 residues.

The CDR3 nucleotides read TGCAGCGTTGAGGGGGTACGGGACAGGCGCTTCGCAGAGACCCAGTACTTC. Protein product: CSVEGVRDRRFAETQYF. The chain has TRBV29-1 and TRBJ2-5; 8 bases fit TRBD1. V was clipped by 3 bases and J by 4 bases; unmatched bases: 16. Germline V gives CDR1 SQVTM, CDR2 ANQGSEA. This CDR3 region has 17 residues.

The rearrangement joins TRBV15 to TRBJ2-7; 7 bases map to TRBD1. CDR1 and CDR2 (germline): LNHNV, YYDKDF (reference sequence). The CDR3 runs to 12 residues. Unmatched junction bases numbered 4, after V lost 5 bases and J lost 6 bases. This CDR3 is CATSPDRVEQYF. In DNA form, the CDR3 reads TGTGCCACCAGCCCTGACAGGGTCGAGCAGTACTTC. Full variable domain (rest looked up from reference TRBV15 and TRBJ2-7): DAMVIQNPRYQVTQFGKPVTLSCSQTLNHNVMYWYQQKSSQAPKLLFHYYDKDFNNEADTPDNFQSRRPNTSFCFLDIRSPGLGDTAMYLCATSPDRVEQYFGPGTRLTVT.

The chain joins TRBV9 to TRBJ2-1, with no clear D. Germline loops: CDR1 SGDLS, CDR2 YYNGEE. The CDR3 consists of 15 residues. Trimming removed 0 bases from V and 6 bases from J, with 13 bases in between. The CDR3 region is CASSVDFGNINEQFF. The CDR3 bases are TGTGCCAGCAGCGTAGATTTTGGGAACATCAATGAGCAGTTCTTC. The whole variable domain, remainder taken from reference TRBV9 and TRBJ2-1, is DSGVTQTPKHLITATGQRVTLRCSPRSGDLSVYWYQQSLDQGLQFLIQYYNGEERAKGNILERFSAQQFPDLHSELNLSSLELGDSALYFCASSVDFGNINEQFFGPGTRLTVL.

The rearrangement links TRBV7-9 to TRBJ2-7; TRBD2 aligns across 13 bases. CDR3 length: 15 residues. V trimming: 3 bases; J trimming: 2 bases; junction bases outside the gene matches: 1. Germline values: CDR1 SEHNR, CDR2 FQNEAQ (reference sequence). CDR3 sequence (DNA): TGTGCCAGCAGCTTTGGGACTAGCGGGACCTACGAGCAGTACTTC. Translation: CASSFGTSGTYEQYF.

The V and J genes are TRBV4-3 and TRBJ2-2; possibly TRBD1 for D (6 bases). The ends were cut back, 1 base at V and 6 bases at J, with 12 bases in the middle. The germline gives CDR1 LGHNA, CDR2 YSLEER. The CDR3 is made up of 15 amino acids. The CDR3 here is CASSQGGGSAGELFF. The CDR3 nucleotides read TGCGCCAGCAGCCAAGGAGGGGGTAGTGCCGGGGAGCTGTTTTTT.